This T cell receptor beta chain was recorded in a study of human T cells and chemical hapten exposure. Findings of the study overall: With regard to DPC sensitization, TCRs above 1 in 1000 frequency did not change.

This clonotype was picked up many times. Its antigen remains unidentified. Before extraction, the whole blood was not fractionated, and total RNA was taken from it. Within the library, unique molecular identifiers were attached to each individual cDNA molecule. MiXCR, applied by TCRdb to the 5' RACE reads, yields one record per CDR3 protein. The sample consists of some 150,000 distinct CDR3 sequences, 4.1% of them appearing once. This clonotype was obtained from a female donor in good health.

The DNA for the CDR3 is TGTGCCAGCAGCCCGGCTGGGGGGACTATTCCAATCCGCGAGCAGTACTTC. Translated: CASSPAGGTIPIREQYF. This sequence joins TRBV5-6 and TRBJ2-7; 7 bases align to TRBD2. The CDR3 consists of 17 residues. J was trimmed by 6 bases and V by 4 bases; bases with no gene match: 19. Germline lookup yields CDR1 SGHDT and CDR2 YYEEEE.